This is a list of T cell receptor beta chains from one sample in a study of T-cell memory formation after mild COVID-19. TCRdb independently ran MiXCR on the 5' RACE reads; one entry per CDR3 protein. The data show about 190,000 distinct CDR3 sequences, around 21% seen once. Input material: PBMCs or a T cell subset sorted from them (not recorded which). The receptors come from an adult woman who had mild COVID-19 (a few samples of this study predate the infection). Cell type and time point are not known. Both conserved end residues are trimmed from each CDR3.

TRBJ2-3 TRBV7-9 ASSLALVTTGTEDTQY
TRBJ2-2 TRBV6-1 ASSEPQGAGTGELF
TRBJ2-2 TRBV12-3/TRBV12-4 ASSLGGGGELF
TRBJ1-5 TRBV29-1 SVEEENQPQH
TRBJ2-1 TRBV5-1 ASSLGGAGRYNEQF
TRBJ1-2 TRBV12-3/TRBV12-4 ASSSQSDAGVYGYT
TRBJ1-1 TRBV27 ASRGGEAF
TRBJ2-7 TRBV7-9 ASPDAQY
TRBJ2-3 TRBV18 ASSPWGTTFDTQY
TRBJ2-3 TRBV20-1 SARGVSEPADTQY
TRBJ2-3 TRBV7-9 ASSSAVITQY
TRBJ1-5 TRBV24-1 ATSGPYSNQPQH
TRBJ2-5 TRBV19 ASSINGWEEETQY
TRBJ2-7 TRBV20-1 SAWSKRGSYEQY
TRBJ1-5 TRBV4-3 ASRRLDRQPQH
TRBJ2-7 TRBV6-2/TRBV6-3 ASISTGSSYEQY
TRBJ2-1 TRBV6-5 ASSLWGGATLYNEQF
TRBJ1-1 TRBV19 ASSIGSGSLNTEAF
TRBJ2-1 TRBV9 ASSVGDEQF
TRBJ2-7 TRBV29-1 SVLDTYEQY
TRBJ1-1 TRBV6-2/TRBV6-3 ASSYLRTVNTEAF
TRBJ1-6 TRBV6-2/TRBV6-3 ASSYSIEADRENSPLH
TRBJ2-5 TRBV3-1 ASSQVSQQETQY
TRBJ2-1 TRBV10-3 AISESTNEQF
TRBJ2-3 TRBV7-8 ASSLWARGNTDTQY
TRBJ2-1 TRBV12-3/TRBV12-4 ASSLATTHNEQF
TRBJ2-5 TRBV19 ASSPRDSGQETQY
TRBJ2-2 TRBV4-2 ASTVEFGYTGELF
TRBJ2-3 TRBV11-2 ASSLRGTGSSTDTQY
TRBJ2-3 TRBV6-5 ASTQGEGTTDTQY
TRBJ1-1 TRBV12-3/TRBV12-4 ASSSSPGTANTEAF